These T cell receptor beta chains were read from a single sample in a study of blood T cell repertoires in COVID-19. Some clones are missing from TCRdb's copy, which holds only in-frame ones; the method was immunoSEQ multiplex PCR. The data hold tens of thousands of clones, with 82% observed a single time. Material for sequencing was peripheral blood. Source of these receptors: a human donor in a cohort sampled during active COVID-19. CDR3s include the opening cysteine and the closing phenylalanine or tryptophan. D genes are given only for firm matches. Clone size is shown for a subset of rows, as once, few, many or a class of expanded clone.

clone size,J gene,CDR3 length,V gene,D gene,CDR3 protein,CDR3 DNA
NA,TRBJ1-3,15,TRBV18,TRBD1,CASSPRTGAGNTIYF,TGTGCCAGCTCACCGAGGACAGGGGCCGGAAACACCATATATTTT
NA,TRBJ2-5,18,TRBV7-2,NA,CASSSPVRSWGVGETQYF,TGTGCCAGCAGCTCACCAGTTAGGTCTTGGGGGGTAGGGGAGACCCAGTACTTC
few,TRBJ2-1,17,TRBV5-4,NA,CASSLALAVGSYNEQFF,TGTGCCAGCAGCTTGGCCCTAGCAGTGGGGTCCTACAATGAGCAGTTCTTC
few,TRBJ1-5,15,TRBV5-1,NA,CASSLKPGSNQPQHF,TGCGCCAGCAGCTTGAAACCGGGGAGCAATCAGCCCCAGCATTTT
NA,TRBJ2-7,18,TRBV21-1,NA,CASSKAGLAGKSYYEQYF,TGTGCCAGCAGCAAAGCTGGACTAGCGGGGAAATCCTACTACGAGCAGTACTTC
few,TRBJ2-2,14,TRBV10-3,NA,CAISTGFNTGELFF,TGTGCCATCAGTACAGGGTTCAACACCGGGGAGCTGTTTTTT
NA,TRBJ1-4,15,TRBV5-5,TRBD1,CASRRTGSPGEKLFF,TGTGCCAGCAGACGGACAGGCTCACCGGGGGAAAAACTGTTTTTT
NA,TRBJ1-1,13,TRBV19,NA,CASNRGAGTEAFF,TGTGCCAGTAACCGGGGGGCAGGCACTGAAGCTTTCTTT
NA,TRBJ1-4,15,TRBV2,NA,CASSEAGQGSEKLFF,TGTGCCAGCAGTGAAGCGGGGCAGGGCTCTGAAAAACTGTTTTTT
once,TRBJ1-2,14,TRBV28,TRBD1,CASSSGTGGRGYTF,TGTGCCAGCAGTTCCGGGACAGGGGGACGGGGCTACACCTTC
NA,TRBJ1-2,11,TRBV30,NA,CAWSDYYGYTF,TGTGCCTGGAGTGACTACTATGGCTACACCTTC
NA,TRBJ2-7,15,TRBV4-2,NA,CASSQDYGTHYEQYF,TGTGCCAGCAGCCAAGATTACGGGACACACTACGAGCAGTACTTC
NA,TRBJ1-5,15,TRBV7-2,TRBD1,CASSPRGSSNQPQHF,TGTGCCAGCAGCCCCAGGGGGAGCAGCAATCAGCCCCAGCATTTT
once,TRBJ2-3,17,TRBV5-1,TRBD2,CASSFTPPGGGTDTQYF,TGCGCCAGCAGCTTCACCCCACCGGGGGGGGGCACAGATACGCAGTATTTT
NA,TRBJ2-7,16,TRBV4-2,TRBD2,CASSQDPTGGPGEQYF,TGTGCCAGCAGCCAAGATCCGACGGGGGGGCCGGGAGAGCAGTACTTC
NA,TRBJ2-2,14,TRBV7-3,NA,CASSLDPVDGELFF,TGTGCCAGCAGCCTTGATCCCGTAGACGGGGAGCTGTTTTTT
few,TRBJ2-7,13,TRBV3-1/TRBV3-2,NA,CASRLASSYEQYF,TGTGCCAGCAGGCTGGCAAGCTCCTACGAGCAGTACTTC
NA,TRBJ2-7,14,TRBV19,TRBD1,CASSITGGSYEQYF,TGTGCCAGTAGTATTACAGGGGGCTCCTACGAGCAGTACTTC
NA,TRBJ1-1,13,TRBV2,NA,CASLRDNNSEAFF,TGTGCCAGCCTCCGGGACAATAACTCTGAAGCTTTCTTT
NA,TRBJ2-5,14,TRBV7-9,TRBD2,CASSGTSGEETQYF,TGTGCCAGCAGCGGGACTAGCGGGGAAGAGACCCAGTACTTC
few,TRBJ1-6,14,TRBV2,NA,CASFRDSHGSPLHF,TGTGCCAGTTTCCGGGACTCACATGGTTCACCCCTCCACTTT
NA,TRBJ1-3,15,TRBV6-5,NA,CATRTPQGSGNTIYF,TGTGCCACAAGGACCCCCCAGGGCTCTGGAAACACCATATATTTT
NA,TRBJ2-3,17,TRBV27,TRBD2,CASSFGPRLAVVDTQYF,TGTGCCAGCAGTTTTGGCCCTCGGCTAGCGGTGGTAGATACGCAGTATTTT
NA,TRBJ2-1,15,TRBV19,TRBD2,CASSTQRGLLIEQFF,TGTGCCAGTAGCACACAGCGGGGTCTCCTAATTGAGCAGTTCTTC
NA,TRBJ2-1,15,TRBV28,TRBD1,CASSRQGGSYNEQFF,TGTGCCAGCAGCCGACAGGGGGGTTCCTACAATGAGCAGTTCTTC
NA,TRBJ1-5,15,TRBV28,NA,CASSTQGHIGQPQHF,TGTGCCAGCAGTACTCAGGGACATATCGGTCAGCCCCAGCATTTT
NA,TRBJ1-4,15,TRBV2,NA,CASSVMGRGNEKLFF,TGTGCCAGCAGTGTAATGGGCAGGGGTAATGAAAAACTGTTTTTT
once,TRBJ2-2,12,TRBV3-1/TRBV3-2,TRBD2,CASSGGAGELFF,TGTGCCAGCAGCGGGGGGGCCGGGGAGCTGTTTTTT
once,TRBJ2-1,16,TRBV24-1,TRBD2,CATSDLIAGGLDEQFF,TGTGCCACCAGTGATTTAATAGCGGGGGGGCTCGATGAGCAGTTCTTC
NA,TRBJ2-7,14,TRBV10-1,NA,CASSDGGTGYEQYF,TGCGCCAGCAGTGACGGAGGGACCGGCTACGAGCAGTACTTC
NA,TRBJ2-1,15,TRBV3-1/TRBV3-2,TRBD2,CASSQQLAGYNEQFF,TGTGCCAGCAGCCAACAACTAGCGGGGTACAATGAGCAGTTCTTC
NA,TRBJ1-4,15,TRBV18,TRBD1,CASSPRDRANEKLFF,TGTGCCAGCTCACCGAGAGACAGGGCTAATGAAAAACTGTTTTTT
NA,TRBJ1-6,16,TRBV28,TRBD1,CASSLTGQGTNSPLHF,TGTGCCAGCAGTTTAACAGGACAGGGGACCAATTCACCCCTCCACTTT
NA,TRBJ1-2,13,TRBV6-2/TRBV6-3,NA,CASSYSGGYGYTF,TGTGCCAGCAGTTACTCAGGGGGCTATGGCTACACCTTC
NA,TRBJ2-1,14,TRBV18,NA,CASSPLAYFDEQFF,TGTGCCAGCTCACCACTAGCGTATTTCGATGAGCAGTTCTTC